The 23 T cell receptor beta chains listed next were all sequenced from one sample in a study of OX40 agonist ivuxolimab in advanced cancers. Some clones are missing from TCRdb's copy, which holds only in-frame ones; the method was immunoSEQ multiplex PCR. The sample holds under 20,000 clones, more than 65% seen once. The sequences come from CD4+ or CD8+ T cells sorted from blood, collected in a trial of the OX40 agonist ivuxolimab. These receptors came from an adult with an advanced solid tumor such as melanoma, head and neck, liver or kidney cancer.

This sequence joins TRBV4-1 and TRBJ2-3; D remains unclear. Trimming took 4 bases from V and 3 from J, leaving 5 bases between them. The CDR3 loop spans 12 amino acids. Germline V CDR1 and CDR2: MGHRA, YSYEKL. The CDR3 sequence: CASSRETDTQYF. The DNA of the CDR3 is TGCGCCAGCAGCCGAGAAACAGATACGCAGTATTTT.

This clone was counted a few times. The rearrangement joins TRBV25-1 to TRBJ1-2; 8 nucleotides align to TRBD1. V dropped 6 bases and J dropped 3; count of bases not matched to a gene: 12. The CDR3 runs to 16 residues. CDR1 and CDR2 (germline): MGHDK, SYGVNS. CDR3 in amino acids: CASRLGQDPADYGYTF. The CDR3 bases are TGTGCCAGCAGGCTGGGACAGGACCCCGCCGACTATGGCTACACCTTC.

The rearrangement uses TRBV7-2 and TRBJ1-5; tentative D call: TRBD1 (5 bases). The germline CDR1 and CDR2 sequences are SGHTA and FQGNSA. V gave up 2 bases and J gave up 4 bases, with 12 bases separating them. This CDR3 has 15 residues. The CDR3 DNA is TGTGCCAGCAGCTTATCAAACGGGGGGAATCAGCCCCAGCATTTT. Translated: CASSLSNGGNQPQHF.

This clone turned up a few times. At one boundary the junction diverges from the germline segment, which might be a read error. The chain combines TRBV4-3 with TRBJ1-1; D perhaps matches TRBD1 (5 bases). This CDR3 has 13 residues. CDR1 is LGHNA and CDR2 is YSLEER in the germline V gene. The CDR3 DNA is TGCGCCAGCACCCAAGGCAGGGACACTGAAGCTTTCTTT. Its translation: CASTQGRDTEAFF.

The genes are TRBV6-5 and TRBJ2-1, with 7 bases matching TRBD2. V was pared by 7 bases and J by 10 bases, with 7 bases of the junction left unmatched. CDR3 size: 12 residues. Germline loops: CDR1 MNHEY, CDR2 SVGAGI. The chain's CDR3 is CASTTGGPEQFF. In nucleotides, the CDR3 is TGTGCCAGCACCACGGGGGGACCCGAGCAGTTCTTC.

The chain links TRBV19 to TRBJ1-5, with D tentatively TRBD1 (5 bases). V was clipped by 9 bases and J by 2 bases, with 14 bases between them. The CDR3 covers 14 residues. Germline CDR1 reads LNHDA; CDR2 reads SQIVND (reference sequence). The CDR3: CASRDLSGNQPQHF. The CDR3 nucleotides are TGTGCCAGCCGGGACCTATCAGGCAATCAGCCCCAGCATTTT.

The chain joins TRBV27 to TRBJ2-1, with TRBD2 as a possible D gene (6 bases). This CDR3 is built from 12 residues. The V end was cut by 8 bases, the J end by 6 bases, with 11 bases between. The germline V gene has CDR1 MNHEY and CDR2 SMNVEV (reference sequence). The CDR3 region is CASGGSSNEQFF. DNA for the CDR3: TGTGCCAGCGGGGGGAGCAGCAATGAGCAGTTCTTC.

This clone was observed a few times. This chain joins TRBV5-8 and TRBJ2-7, with 7 bases that match TRBD1. Germline CDR1 and CDR2: SGHTS and YDEGEE. The CDR3 runs 14 residues. J was trimmed by 7 bases and V by 6 bases; bases with no gene match: 13. CDR3 DNA sequence: TGTGCCAGCATTACCGACAGGGTGGGAATGGAGCAGTACTTC. It is translated as CASITDRVGMEQYF.

Only a few counts were recorded for this clone. V gene TRBV7-8 combines with J gene TRBJ2-7; possible D gene TRBD1, 6 bases. CDR3 size: 14 residues. CDR1 and CDR2 (germline): SGHVS, FQNEAQ. V was pared by 2 bases and J by 5 bases, with 13 bases between. CDR3 sequence: CASSLQGRTDEQYF. DNA for the CDR3: TGTGCCAGCAGCTTACAGGGGAGAACCGACGAGCAGTACTTC. Full variable domain (remainder filled in from reference TRBV7-8 and TRBJ2-7): GAGVSQSPRYKVAKRGQDVALRCDPISGHVSLFWYQQALGQGPEFLTYFQNEAQLDKSGLPSDRFFAERPEGSVSTLKIQRTQQEDSAVYLCASSLQGRTDEQYFGPGTRLTVT.

This clone occurred once. This sequence joins TRBV27 and TRBJ2-1; D is possibly TRBD1 (6 bases). The V gene lost 6 bases and the J gene lost 4 bases, with 16 bases spanning the gap. The CDR3 is 15 residues long. Germline V gene data show CDR1 as MNHEY and CDR2 as SMNVEV (reference sequence). CDR3 nucleotide sequence: TGTGCCAGCAGCCTTACCCGGACAGTTTACAATGAGCAGTTCTTC. Translated, it gives CASSLTRTVYNEQFF.

The rearrangement links TRBV7-9 to TRBJ2-3; no clear D. Trimming shortened V by 8 bases and J by 2 bases, and 8 bases separated the two germline ends. Per the germline V gene, CDR1 is SEHNR and CDR2 is FQNEAQ (reference sequence). The length of the CDR3 is 12 residues. CDR3: CASLGATDTQYF. The CDR3 DNA is TGTGCCAGCTTAGGTGCCACAGATACGCAGTATTTT.

The rearrangement uses TRBV5-4 and TRBJ2-2, with D possibly matching TRBD1 (5 bases). The germline CDR1 and CDR2 sequences are SGHNT and YYREEE (reference sequence). The length of the CDR3 is 16 residues. V lost 4 bases, J lost 6 bases, and 19 bases lay in between. The CDR3 nucleotides read TGTGCCAGCAGCCCCACGGACCCAGGGCTGGCCGGGGAGCTGTTTTTT. Translated: CASSPTDPGLAGELFF.

This sequence joins TRBV4-1 and TRBJ2-7, with 10 nucleotides matching TRBD1. Germline loops: CDR1 MGHRA, CDR2 YSYEKL. The ends lost 4 bases at V and 3 bases at J; junction bases unmatched: 9. The CDR3 is 16 amino acids. The CDR3 here is CASSLGDRGVGYEQYF. DNA of the CDR3: TGCGCCAGCAGCCTCGGGGACAGGGGCGTGGGCTACGAGCAGTACTTC.

The V and J genes are TRBV4-1 and TRBJ2-7; D perhaps matches TRBD2 (6 bases). The CDR3 is 16 residues long. From germline, CDR1 is MGHRA and CDR2 YSYEKL. The V end lost 3 bases, the J end lost 1 base, and 16 bases lay between the germline ends. The CDR3 protein is CASSQWGGLQSYEQYF. CDR3 coding DNA: TGCGCCAGCAGCCAGTGGGGAGGTCTTCAATCCTACGAGCAGTACTTC.

The CDR3 loop is CASSITSEGYEQYF. The CDR3 coding sequence is TGTGCCAGTAGTATCACGTCTGAGGGGTACGAGCAGTACTTC. The chain uses TRBV19 and TRBJ2-7; TRBD1 or TRBD2 may be the D gene (5 bases each). Deletions cut 3 bases from V and 4 bases from J, with 13 bases between. CDR1 is LNHDA, CDR2 SQIVND, per germline (reference sequence). The CDR3 covers 14 residues.

This clone was seen only a few times. The chain carries TRBV5-4 and TRBJ2-7; 9 bases are shared with TRBD1. V dropped 0 bases and J dropped 3; count of bases not matched to a gene: 1. Germline CDR1 and CDR2: SGHNT and YYREEE (reference sequence). The CDR3 loop spans 14 amino acids. CDR3 amino acids: CASSLGDRVYEQYF. As DNA, the CDR3 is TGTGCCAGCAGCTTGGGGGACAGGGTCTACGAGCAGTACTTC. The whole variable domain, remainder taken from reference TRBV5-4 and TRBJ2-7, is ETGVTQSPTHLIKTRGQQVTLRCSSQSGHNTVSWYQQALGQGPQFIFQYYREEENGRGNFPPRFSGLQFPNYSSELNVNALELDDSALYLCASSLGDRVYEQYFGPGTRLTVT.

Here the CDR3 reads CASSPPPRGERETQYF. The CDR3 region has the DNA TGTGCCAGCAGCCCTCCCCCCAGGGGGGAGCGAGAGACCCAGTACTTC. The V gene is TRBV7-9, the J gene TRBJ2-5; possibly TRBD1 for D (7 bases). V lost 5 bases, J lost 4 bases, and 20 bases lay in between. The CDR3 has 16 residues. Germline V CDR1 and CDR2: SEHNR, FQNEAQ (reference sequence).

The CDR3 DNA reads as TGTGCCAGCAGCTATGGGACGGTCGCTAACACCGGGGAGCTGTTTTTT. It codes for CASSYGTVANTGELFF. The chain has TRBV9 and TRBJ2-2; the D call may be TRBD1 or TRBD2 (5 bases each). Germline V gene lookup returns CDR1 SGDLS and CDR2 YYNGEE. Trimming left V 4 bases short and J 2 bases short, with 15 bases between. The CDR3 is made up of 16 amino acids.

The V and J genes are TRBV6-5 and TRBJ1-4; TRBD1 is a possible D gene (6 bases). CDR3 length equals 13 residues. V was trimmed by 9 bases and J by 7 bases, leaving 15 bases between them. Germline V gives CDR1 MNHEY, CDR2 SVGAGI. CDR3 in amino acids: CASSTGQVEKLFF. CDR3 coding DNA: TGTGCCAGTTCCACAGGGCAAGTTGAAAAACTGTTTTTT.

The CDR3 nucleotides are TGTGCCTGGAGTGATGGAACTGAAGCTTTCTTT. Its translation: CAWSDGTEAFF. The rearrangement links TRBV30 to TRBJ1-1; the D is unclear. Germline-derived CDR1 and CDR2 are GTSNPN and SVGIG (reference sequence). This CDR3 is built from 11 residues. V was shortened by 1 base and J by 5 bases, with 5 bases between the two germline ends.

V and J are TRBV4-1 and TRBJ2-4, with 8 bases that match TRBD2. Looked up from germline, CDR1 is MGHRA and CDR2 is YSYEKL. The trim removed 4 bases at V and 0 bases at J, leaving 14 bases unmatched. The CDR3 runs to 19 residues. This CDR3 is CASSPLVAGGTLAKNIQYF. For the CDR3, the DNA is TGCGCCAGCAGCCCCTTGGTGGCGGGGGGAACCTTAGCCAAAAACATTCAGTACTTC.

The sample holds a few counts of this clone. The J gene is TRBJ2-7, the V gene TRBV11-2; unclear D gene. V was cut by 5 bases and J by 4 bases, with 12 bases left in between. CDR1 SGHAT and CDR2 FQNNGV come from the germline V gene. This CDR3 is built from 13 residues. This CDR3 is CASSLPSQYEQYF. In DNA form, the CDR3 reads TGTGCCAGCAGCCTACCCTCCCAATACGAGCAGTACTTC.

This clone was detected a few times. The rearrangement joins TRBV4-3 to TRBJ2-7, with unresolved D. Trimming pared 1 base from V and 4 bases from J, leaving 14 bases between. This CDR3 has 15 residues. Per the germline V gene, CDR1 is LGHNA and CDR2 is YSLEER. The CDR3 region is CASSQGLIPKYEQYF. DNA of the CDR3: TGCGCCAGCAGCCAAGGCCTGATTCCTAAGTACGAGCAGTACTTC.